This T cell receptor (beta chain) was captured in a study of blood T cell repertoires in COVID-19. Study-wide background: The samples span acute and convalescent COVID-19 from the United States, Italy and Spain. Nucleic acid was either cDNA or gDNA, and it came from T cells, B-cell-depleted T cells, or PBMCs.

Original handling: Estimates of nucleated cell counts were drawn from the amplification of reference gene primers. TCRdb's copy holds only in-frame clones and misses some; the assay was immunoSEQ multiplex PCR. The V and J calls and the clone size are those of that table, but D and trimming were determined from the DNA. The data show over 35,000 clones, about 90% seen once. The germline V gene has CDR1 LNHNV and CDR2 YYDKDF (reference sequence). The V end was cut by 5 bases, the J end by 6 bases, with 14 bases between. CDR3 size: 14 residues. This receptor was obtained from a man aged 45-60 years with acute or convalescent COVID-19. Sequenced sample: peripheral blood. The chain combines TRBV15 with TRBJ2-1; D ambiguous. The CDR3 reads CATSADRVGNEQFF. The CDR3 DNA follows: TGTGCCACCAGCGCGGATCGGGTCGGCAATGAGCAGTTCTTC.